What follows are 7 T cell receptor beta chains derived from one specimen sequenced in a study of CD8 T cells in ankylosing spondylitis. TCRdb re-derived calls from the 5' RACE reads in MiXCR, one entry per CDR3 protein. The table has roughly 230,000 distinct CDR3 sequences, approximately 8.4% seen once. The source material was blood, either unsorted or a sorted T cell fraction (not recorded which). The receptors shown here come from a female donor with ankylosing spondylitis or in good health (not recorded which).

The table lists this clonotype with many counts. The CDR3 protein is CASSLAPSGRLEQYF. As DNA, the CDR3 is TGCGCCAGCAGCTTGGCCCCTAGCGGGAGGCTCGAGCAGTACTTC. This chain joins TRBV5-1 and TRBJ2-7, with 11 bases fitting TRBD2. Germline trimming cut 0 bases from V and 6 bases from J; bases unmatched to any gene: 5. Germline-derived CDR1 and CDR2 are SGHRS and YFSETQ. CDR3 length equals 15 residues. The variable domain in full, completed from reference TRBV5-1 and TRBJ2-7, reads KAGVTQTPRYLIKTRGQQVTLSCSPISGHRSVSWYQQTPGQGLQFLFEYFSETQRNKGNFPGRFSGRQFSNSRSEMNVSTLELGDSALYLCASSLAPSGRLEQYFGPGTRLTVT.

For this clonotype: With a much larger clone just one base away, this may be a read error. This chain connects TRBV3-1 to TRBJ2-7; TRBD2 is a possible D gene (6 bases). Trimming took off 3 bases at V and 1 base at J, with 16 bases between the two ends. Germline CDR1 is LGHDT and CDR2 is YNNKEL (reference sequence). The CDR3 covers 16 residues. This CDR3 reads CASSQIPGGGSYEQYF. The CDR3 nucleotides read TGTGCCAGCAGCCAGATTCCCGGTGGAGGGTCCTACGAGCAGTACTTC.

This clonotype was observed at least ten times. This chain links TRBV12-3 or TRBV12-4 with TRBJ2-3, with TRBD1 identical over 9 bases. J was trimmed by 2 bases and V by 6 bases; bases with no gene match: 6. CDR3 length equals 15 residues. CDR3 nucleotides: TGTGCCAGCAGCCGCACAGGGGGCTTCACAGATACGCAGTATTTT. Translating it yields CASSRTGGFTDTQYF.

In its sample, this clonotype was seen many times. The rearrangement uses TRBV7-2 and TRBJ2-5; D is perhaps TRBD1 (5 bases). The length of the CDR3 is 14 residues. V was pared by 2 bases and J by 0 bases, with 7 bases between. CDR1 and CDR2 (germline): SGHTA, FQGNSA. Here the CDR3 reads CASSLPGYQETQYF. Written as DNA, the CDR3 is TGTGCCAGCAGCTTACCAGGGTACCAAGAGACCCAGTACTTC.

CDR3 region: CASSLRGGIGYEQYF. For the CDR3, the DNA is TGTGCCAGCAGTCTCAGGGGGGGAATAGGGTACGAGCAGTACTTC. V gene TRBV28 combines with J gene TRBJ2-7, with D tentatively TRBD1 or TRBD2 (7 bases each). The length of the CDR3 is 15 residues. Germline V gives CDR1 MDHEN, CDR2 SYDVKM. V lost 5 bases and J lost 4, with 18 bases in between. Full variable domain (missing parts from reference TRBV28 and TRBJ2-7): DVKVTQSSRYLVKRTGEKVFLECVQDMDHENMFWYRQDPGLGLRLIYFSYDVKMKEKGDIPEGYSVSREKKERFSLILESASTNQTSMYLCASSLRGGIGYEQYFGPGTRLTVT.

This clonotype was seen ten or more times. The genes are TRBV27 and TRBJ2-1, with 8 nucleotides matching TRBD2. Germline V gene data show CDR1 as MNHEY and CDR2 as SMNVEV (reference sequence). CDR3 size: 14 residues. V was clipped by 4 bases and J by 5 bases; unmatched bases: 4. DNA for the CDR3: TGTGCCAGCAGTTCCACTAGCGGTAACAATGAGCAGTTCTTC. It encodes CASSSTSGNNEQFF.

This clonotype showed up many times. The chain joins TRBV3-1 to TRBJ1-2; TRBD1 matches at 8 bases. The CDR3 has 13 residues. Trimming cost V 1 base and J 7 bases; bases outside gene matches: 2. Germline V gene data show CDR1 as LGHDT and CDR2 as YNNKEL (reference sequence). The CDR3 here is CASSQVDRGGYTF. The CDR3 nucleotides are TGTGCCAGCAGCCAAGTAGACAGGGGTGGCTACACCTTC.